Listed here is a single TCR beta chain. All enrollees were about 18 to 100 years old and from roughly 22 US areas. This specimen belongs to a study of blood T cell repertoires in COVID-19. Study information: What the recovered Cohort 3 donors had was two negative PCRs, clearance, or symptom resolution. PBMCs, B-cell-depleted T cells, or T cells were the source of the cDNA or gDNA that made up the material.

TCRdb's table, derived via immunoSEQ multiplex PCR, lists solely in-frame clones and lacks some. Of a few hundred thousand clones listed, about 90% are singletons. The source material was PBMCs or T cells enriched from blood (not recorded which). This TCR derives from a woman aged 50 to 60 in a cohort exposed to, infected with or recovered from COVID-19 (not recorded which).

CDR3 amino acids: CASSFAGSTNEKLFF. CDR3 bases: TGTGCCAGCAGTTTTGCAGGTTCAACTAATGAAAAACTGTTTTTT. The genes are TRBV27 and TRBJ1-4; D is unresolved. With 3 bases removed from V and 0 bases from J, the gap between germline ends came to 8 bases. This CDR3 comprises 15 residues. Germline values: CDR1 MNHEY, CDR2 SMNVEV (reference sequence). Supplemented by reference TRBV27 and TRBJ1-4, the full variable domain reads EAQVTQNPRYLITVTGKKLTVTCSQNMNHEYMSWYRQDPGLGLRQIYYSMNVEVTDKGDVPEGYKVSRKEKRNFPLILESPSPNQTSLYFCASSFAGSTNEKLFFGSGTQLSVL.